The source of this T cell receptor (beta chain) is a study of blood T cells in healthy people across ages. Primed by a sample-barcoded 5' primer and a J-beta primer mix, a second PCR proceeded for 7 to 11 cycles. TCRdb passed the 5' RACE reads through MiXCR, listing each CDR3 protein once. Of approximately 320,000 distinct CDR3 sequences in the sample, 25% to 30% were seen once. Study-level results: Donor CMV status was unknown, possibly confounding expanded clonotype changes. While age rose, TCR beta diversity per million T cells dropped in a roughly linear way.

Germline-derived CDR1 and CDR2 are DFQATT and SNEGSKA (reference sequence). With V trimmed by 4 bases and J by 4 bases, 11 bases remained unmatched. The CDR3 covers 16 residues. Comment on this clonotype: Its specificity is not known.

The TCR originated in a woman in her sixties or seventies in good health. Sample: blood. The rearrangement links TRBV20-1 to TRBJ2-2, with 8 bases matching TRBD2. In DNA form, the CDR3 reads TGCAGTGCTATGAAGCGAACTAGCGGACCCACCGGGGAGCTGTTTTTT. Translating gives CSAMKRTSGPTGELFF.